The 31 T cell receptor beta chains below all came from one sample that was sequenced in a study of T cell changes during pregnancy in multiple sclerosis. Assay: immunoSEQ multiplex PCR; the TCRdb copy retains only in-frame clones and omits some. Of about 110,000 clones in the sample, about 89% were seen once. The sample consisted of peripheral blood, taken before pregnancy. Every receptor here comes from a female donor with multiple sclerosis, enrolled in a pregnancy study.

This chain uses TRBV7-2 with TRBJ2-1; 7 bases match TRBD1. CDR1 is SGHTA, CDR2 FQGNSA, per germline. The CDR3 is made up of 16 amino acids. V lost 1 base, J lost 4 bases, and 7 bases stayed unmatched. CDR3 in amino acids: CASSLDVRGRYNEQFF. CDR3 nucleotides: TGTGCCAGCAGCTTAGATGTCAGGGGGAGATACAATGAGCAGTTCTTC.

The V gene is TRBV7-3, the J gene TRBJ2-1; 8 positions agree with TRBD2. V lost 5 bases and J lost 6; bases outside the gene matches: 12. CDR1 and CDR2 from the germline V gene are SGHTA and FQGTGA. The CDR3 contains 16 residues. The CDR3 coding sequence is TGTGCCAGCAGCCACGGAGGGAGCGGGAGCGTCAATGAGCAGTTCTTC. The encoded protein is CASSHGGSGSVNEQFF.

The CDR3 reads CASSYSAGQPQHF. CDR3 nucleotide sequence: TGTGCCAGCAGTTACTCAGCCGGTCAGCCCCAGCATTTT. The chain joins TRBV6-5 to TRBJ1-5; D is uncertain. Trimming took 0 bases from V and 6 from J, leaving 6 bases between them. Germline CDR1 and CDR2: MNHEY and SVGAGI. This CDR3 comprises 13 residues.

The J gene is TRBJ1-3, the V gene TRBV10-3, with TRBD1 identical over 7 bases. Germline assignment: CDR1 ENHRY and CDR2 SYGVKD. This CDR3 has 15 amino acids. Germline trimming cut 4 bases from V and 3 bases from J; bases unmatched to any gene: 6. CDR3 in DNA: TGTGCCATCAGTGTCGACACAGGGGTTGGAAACACCATATATTTT. Protein product: CAISVDTGVGNTIYF.

The chain recombines TRBV25-1 with TRBJ2-1, with 11 bases fitting TRBD2. The CDR3 is made up of 15 amino acids. The V gene end was trimmed by 5 bases and the J gene end by 4 bases; junction bases not matched to a gene: 4. Germline V lookup: CDR1 MGHDK, CDR2 SYGVNS. In DNA form, the CDR3 reads TGTGCCAGCAGTCTAGCGGGAGGACGTTACAATGAGCAGTTCTTC. The encoded protein is CASSLAGGRYNEQFF.

The chain couples TRBV9 to TRBJ2-5, with D tentatively TRBD1 (6 bases). This CDR3 has 14 amino acids. Germline CDR1 and CDR2: SGDLS and YYNGEE. V dropped 2 bases and J dropped 5 bases, with 13 bases sitting between them. The CDR3 reads CASSVSTGGETQYF. CDR3 nucleotides: TGTGCCAGCAGCGTCTCGACAGGCGGGGAGACCCAGTACTTC.

This chain connects TRBV19 to TRBJ2-5; TRBD1 agrees at 10 bases. This CDR3 region has 16 residues. J lost 5 bases, V lost 2 bases, and 8 bases had no gene match. Germline CDR1 is LNHDA and CDR2 is SQIVND (reference sequence). DNA for the CDR3: TGTGCCAGTAGTATACAACCGGGACAGGGGTTGGAGACCCAGTACTTC. Translating gives CASSIQPGQGLETQYF.

This chain links TRBV7-3 with TRBJ2-1, with D tentatively TRBD2 (5 bases). The CDR3 has 14 amino acids. Germline assignment: CDR1 SGHTA and CDR2 FQGTGA. Trimming took off 1 base at V and 9 bases at J, with 13 bases between the two ends. CDR3 loop: CASSLSPSIGEQFF. The CDR3 bases are TGTGCCAGCAGCTTAAGCCCTAGCATCGGTGAGCAGTTCTTC.

V gene TRBV7-2 combines with J gene TRBJ2-5; 12 bases are a match to TRBD2. Germline V lookup: CDR1 SGHTA, CDR2 FQGNSA. CDR3 size: 14 residues. With V trimmed by 10 bases and J by 11 bases, 14 bases remained unmatched. The CDR3 sequence is CATSETSGGAEQYF. The CDR3 DNA reads TGTGCCACCTCGGAGACTAGCGGGGGCGCCGAACAGTACTTC.

The gene calls are TRBV5-1 and TRBJ2-7; D unclear. The CDR3 covers 14 residues. With 0 bases removed from V and 5 bases from J, the gap between germline ends came to 12 bases. Germline loops: CDR1 SGHRS, CDR2 YFSETQ. Here the CDR3 reads CASSLAQVSNEQYF. CDR3 coding DNA: TGCGCCAGCAGCTTGGCCCAGGTATCAAACGAGCAGTACTTC. Filled out from reference TRBV5-1 and TRBJ2-7, the complete variable domain reads KAGVTQTPRYLIKTRGQQVTLSCSPISGHRSVSWYQQTPGQGLQFLFEYFSETQRNKGNFPGRFSGRQFSNSRSEMNVSTLELGDSALYLCASSLAQVSNEQYFGPGTRLTVT.

V usage is TRBV27 and J usage is TRBJ1-4; 9 bases fit TRBD1. The germline gives CDR1 MNHEY, CDR2 SMNVEV (reference sequence). V lost 3 bases and J lost 5; bases outside the gene matches: 4. This CDR3 region has 15 residues. In nucleotides, the CDR3 is TGTGCCAGCAGTTTGGCCGGGACAGGGAATGAAAAACTGTTTTTT. Encoded protein: CASSLAGTGNEKLFF.

The chain joins TRBV2 to TRBJ1-2; no firm D call. The CDR3 is 12 amino acids. CDR1 SNHLY and CDR2 FYNNEI come from the germline V gene. V lost 3 bases and J lost 8, with 10 bases in between. CDR3 nucleotide sequence: TGTGCCAGCAGTGAGGCGGGCTGGGGCTACACCTTC. As protein: CASSEAGWGYTF.

The chain joins TRBV5-1 to TRBJ2-1; D possibly corresponds to TRBD1 (6 bases). The CDR3 is 14 amino acids. V was clipped by 5 bases and J by 6 bases, with 15 bases between them. Per the germline V gene, CDR1 is SGHRS and CDR2 is YFSETQ. CDR3 sequence: CASSVGHKGNEQFF. As DNA, the CDR3 is TGCGCCAGCAGTGTGGGACATAAGGGCAATGAGCAGTTCTTC.

The V call is TRBV14, the J call TRBJ2-7; TRBD1 is a possible D gene (6 bases). Germline-derived CDR1 and CDR2 are SGHDN and FVKESK. Trimming took 0 bases from V and 7 from J, leaving 10 bases between them. This CDR3 has 13 residues. The CDR3 region is CASSQDLRGEQYF. CDR3 DNA: TGTGCCAGCAGCCAAGATCTGAGGGGGGAGCAGTACTTC.

The chain is built from TRBV4-1 and TRBJ2-1; 9 bases agree with TRBD1. The germline V gene encodes CDR1 MGHRA and CDR2 YSYEKL. V gave up 1 base and J gave up 6 bases; unmatched junction bases: 7. This CDR3 spans 16 amino acids. CDR3 residues: CASSQAAGQGSNEQFF. Here the CDR3 DNA reads TGCGCCAGCAGCCAAGCCGCTGGACAGGGGAGCAATGAGCAGTTCTTC.

In its sample, this clone was seen a few times. This chain joins TRBV7-3 and TRBJ1-5; D uncertain. CDR3 length: 12 amino acids. The germline V gene encodes CDR1 SGHTA and CDR2 FQGTGA. Trimming took off 10 bases at V and 4 bases at J, with 11 bases between the two ends. This chain's CDR3 is CATRCINQPQHF. The DNA for the CDR3 is TGTGCCACGAGGTGTATAAATCAGCCCCAGCATTTT.

The chain combines TRBV5-1 with TRBJ2-7, with 12 bases matching TRBD1. The CDR3 runs to 14 residues. The germline gives CDR1 SGHRS, CDR2 YFSETQ. V shed 4 bases, J shed 6 bases, and the junction held 5 bases outside the gene matches. The CDR3: CASSMGQGAGEQYF. DNA for the CDR3: TGCGCCAGCAGCATGGGACAGGGGGCAGGCGAGCAGTACTTC.

The gene calls are TRBV18 and TRBJ2-1; a weak D match, TRBD2 (6 bases). Germline V gives CDR1 KGHSH, CDR2 LQKENI. Trimming cost V 6 bases and J 0 bases, with 9 bases left between them. The CDR3 has 14 residues. The CDR3 loop reads CASSGLASYNEQFF. The CDR3 coding sequence is TGTGCCAGCTCGGGACTGGCCTCCTACAATGAGCAGTTCTTC.

This clone was detected only once. This chain joins TRBV7-9 and TRBJ2-5, with TRBD2 identical over 8 bases. The V gene end was trimmed by 5 bases and the J gene end by 1 base; junction bases not matched to a gene: 9. This CDR3 comprises 16 residues. CDR1 and CDR2 (germline): SEHNR, FQNEAQ (reference sequence). CDR3 region: CASSPRASGLQETQYF. CDR3 nucleotide sequence: TGTGCCAGCAGCCCTCGGGCTAGCGGGCTCCAAGAGACCCAGTACTTC.

The chain is built from TRBV29-1 and TRBJ2-1; a possible D gene is TRBD2 (6 bases). Germline CDR1 reads SQVTM; CDR2 reads ANQGSEA. The CDR3 has 14 amino acids. The V and J ends lost 0 bases and 6 bases respectively, with 12 bases between them. CDR3 sequence (DNA): TGCAGCGTTGAAGATCGAGTAGCGGTCAATGAGCAGTTCTTC. Protein product: CSVEDRVAVNEQFF.

The V and J genes are TRBV9 and TRBJ2-1; a possible D gene is TRBD2 (5 bases). V gave up 3 bases and J gave up 3 bases, with 10 bases separating them. This CDR3 has 14 residues. In germline, CDR1 is SGDLS, CDR2 YYNGEE. CDR3 sequence (DNA): TGTGCCAGCAGCGGGAGGCTCAACTACAATGAGCAGTTCTTC. Translating it yields CASSGRLNYNEQFF.

V is TRBV15 and J is TRBJ2-5; D is perhaps TRBD1 (5 bases). The CDR3 is 13 residues long. In germline, CDR1 is LNHNV, CDR2 YYDKDF (reference sequence). V lost 1 base, J lost 5 bases, and 8 bases lay in between. CDR3 loop: CATSRAGPETQYF. The CDR3 DNA sequence: TGTGCCACCAGCAGAGCAGGGCCGGAGACCCAGTACTTC.

The chain couples TRBV4-1 to TRBJ2-3; 9 bases fit TRBD2. The CDR3 is 15 amino acids. V lost 0 bases, J lost 2 bases, and 0 bases stayed unmatched. Germline CDR1 and CDR2: MGHRA and YSYEKL. The CDR3 spells CASSQEGLATDTQYF. The CDR3 region has the DNA TGCGCCAGCAGCCAAGAGGGACTAGCCACAGATACGCAGTATTTT.

The chain recombines TRBV18 with TRBJ2-7; TRBD1 aligns across 12 bases. The germline gives CDR1 KGHSH, CDR2 LQKENI. The CDR3 is made up of 14 amino acids. Trimming took 3 bases from V and 7 from J; bases not matched to a gene: 4. The chain's CDR3 is CASSPGTGGYEQYF. The CDR3, as DNA: TGTGCCAGCTCACCCGGGACAGGGGGCTATGAGCAGTACTTC.

There are many counts of this clone. The J gene is TRBJ1-2, the V gene TRBV5-1, with TRBD1 matching 11 bases. The length of the CDR3 is 14 residues. Germline CDR1 and CDR2: SGHRS and YFSETQ. V trimming: 5 bases; J trimming: 7 bases; junction bases outside the gene matches: 7. The CDR3 DNA follows: TGCGCCAGCAGAACTGGACAGGGGGCCCCTGGCTACACCTTC. As protein: CASRTGQGAPGYTF. Combining the CDR3 with reference TRBV5-1 and TRBJ1-2 gives the whole variable domain KAGVTQTPRYLIKTRGQQVTLSCSPISGHRSVSWYQQTPGQGLQFLFEYFSETQRNKGNFPGRFSGRQFSNSRSEMNVSTLELGDSALYLCASRTGQGAPGYTFGSGTRLTVV.

The V call is TRBV29-1, the J call TRBJ1-1; 8 bases align to TRBD1. The CDR3 covers 15 residues. In germline, CDR1 is SQVTM, CDR2 ANQGSEA. Trimming removed 2 bases from V and 3 bases from J; junction bases left unmatched: 8. The CDR3 spells CSVENPRGRDTEAFF. CDR3 in DNA: TGCAGCGTTGAAAACCCCAGGGGGCGGGACACTGAAGCTTTCTTT.

The rearrangement uses TRBV19 and TRBJ2-3; possible D gene TRBD1, 6 bases. The CDR3 is 14 amino acids. Trimming took off 8 bases at V and 1 base at J, with 13 bases between the two ends. Germline V gene sequence: CDR1 LNHDA, CDR2 SQIVND (reference sequence). The CDR3 bases are TGTGCCAGTGCACATCCAGGGGGCACAGATACGCAGTATTTT. Protein: CASAHPGGTDTQYF.

The chain uses TRBV30 and TRBJ1-2; the D is unclear. Trimming pared 1 base from V and 6 bases from J, leaving 12 bases between. CDR1 and CDR2 from the germline V gene are GTSNPN and SVGIG (reference sequence). The CDR3 has 13 amino acids. The CDR3 reads CAWSGLEAHGYTF. The CDR3 DNA follows: TGTGCCTGGAGTGGTCTAGAAGCCCATGGCTACACCTTC. The full variable domain, its missing parts supplied by reference TRBV30 and TRBJ1-2, is SQTIHQWPATLVQPVGSPLSLECTVEGTSNPNLYWYRQAAGRGLQLLFYSVGIGQISSEVPQNLSASRPQDRQFILSSKKLLLSDSGFYLCAWSGLEAHGYTFGSGTRLTVV.

The rearrangement joins TRBV19 to TRBJ2-7; no clear D gene. V gave up 6 bases and J gave up 3 bases, with 9 bases separating them. Germline V lookup: CDR1 LNHDA, CDR2 SQIVND (reference sequence). The CDR3 is made up of 12 amino acids. The CDR3 sequence is CASRASNYEQYF. DNA of the CDR3: TGTGCCAGTAGAGCTTCCAACTACGAGCAGTACTTC. The full variable domain, its missing parts supplied by reference TRBV19 and TRBJ2-7, is DGGITQSPKYLFRKEGQNVTLSCEQNLNHDAMYWYRQDPGQGLRLIYYSQIVNDFQKGDIAEGYSVSREKKESFPLTVTSAQKNPTAFYLCASRASNYEQYFGPGTRLTVT.

The chain uses TRBV6-6 and TRBJ1-2; D gene unclear. V gave up 0 bases and J gave up 5 bases, with 7 bases separating them. The CDR3 extends over 13 amino acids. Germline lookup yields CDR1 MNHNY and CDR2 SVGAGI (reference sequence). CDR3 DNA: TGTGCCAGCAGTTACTCGACGGGGTATGGCTACACCTTC. Residues: CASSYSTGYGYTF.

The chain is built from TRBV30 and TRBJ1-5; D call uncertain. Germline loops: CDR1 GTSNPN, CDR2 SVGIG (reference sequence). CDR3 length equals 14 residues. V was clipped by 0 bases and J by 7 bases, with 13 bases between them. The CDR3 DNA follows: TGTGCCTGGAGTGTACTATCGCGCGGGCAGCCCCAGCATTTT. This codes for CAWSVLSRGQPQHF.